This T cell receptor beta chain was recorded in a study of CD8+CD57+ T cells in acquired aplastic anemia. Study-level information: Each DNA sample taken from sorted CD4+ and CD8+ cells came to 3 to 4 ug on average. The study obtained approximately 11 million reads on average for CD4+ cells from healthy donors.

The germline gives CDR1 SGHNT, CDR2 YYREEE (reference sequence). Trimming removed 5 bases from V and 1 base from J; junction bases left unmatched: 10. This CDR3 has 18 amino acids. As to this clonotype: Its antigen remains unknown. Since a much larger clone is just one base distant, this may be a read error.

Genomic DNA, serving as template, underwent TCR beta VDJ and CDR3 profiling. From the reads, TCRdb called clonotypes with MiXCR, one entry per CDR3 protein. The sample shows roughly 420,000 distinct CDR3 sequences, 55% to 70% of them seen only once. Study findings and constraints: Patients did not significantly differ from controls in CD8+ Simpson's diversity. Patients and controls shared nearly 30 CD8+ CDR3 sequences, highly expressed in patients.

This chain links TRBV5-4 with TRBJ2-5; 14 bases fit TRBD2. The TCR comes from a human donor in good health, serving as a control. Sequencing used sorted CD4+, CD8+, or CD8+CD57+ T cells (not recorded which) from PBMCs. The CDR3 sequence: CASSSAGTSGGRQETQYF. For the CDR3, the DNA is TGTGCCAGCAGTTCCGCCGGGACTAGCGGGGGCCGCCAAGAGACCCAGTACTTC.